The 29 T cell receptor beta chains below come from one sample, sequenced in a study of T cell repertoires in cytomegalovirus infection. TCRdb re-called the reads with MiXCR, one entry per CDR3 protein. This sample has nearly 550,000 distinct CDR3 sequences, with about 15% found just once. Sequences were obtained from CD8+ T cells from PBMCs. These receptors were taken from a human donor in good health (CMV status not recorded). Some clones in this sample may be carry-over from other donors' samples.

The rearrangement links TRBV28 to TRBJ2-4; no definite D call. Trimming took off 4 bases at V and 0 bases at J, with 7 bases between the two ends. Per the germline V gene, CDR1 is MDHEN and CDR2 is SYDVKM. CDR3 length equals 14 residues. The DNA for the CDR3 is TGTGCCAGCAGTTGGACCCTAGCCAAAAACATTCAGTACTTC. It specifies CASSWTLAKNIQYF.

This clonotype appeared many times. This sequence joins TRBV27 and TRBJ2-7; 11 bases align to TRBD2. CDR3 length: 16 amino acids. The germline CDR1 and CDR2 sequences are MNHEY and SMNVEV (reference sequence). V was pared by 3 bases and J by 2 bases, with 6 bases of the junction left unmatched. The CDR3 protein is CASSFRLAGGAYEQYF. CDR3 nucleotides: TGTGCCAGCAGTTTCCGTCTAGCGGGAGGTGCCTACGAGCAGTACTTC.

In DNA, the CDR3 is TGTGCCAGCAGTTACGGGCGGGCGATGGAGACCCAGTACTTC. This translates into CASSYGRAMETQYF. This chain connects TRBV6-2 or TRBV6-3 to TRBJ2-5; tentatively, D is TRBD2 (5 bases). V lost 2 bases to trimming and J lost 5 bases, with 12 bases between them. This CDR3 comprises 14 residues. CDR1 and CDR2 (germline): MNHEY, SVGEGT.

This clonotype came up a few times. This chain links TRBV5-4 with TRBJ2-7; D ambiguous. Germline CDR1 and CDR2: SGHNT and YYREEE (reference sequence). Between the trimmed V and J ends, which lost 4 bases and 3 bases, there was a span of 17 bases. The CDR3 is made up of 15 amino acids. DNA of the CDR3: TGTGCCAGCAGCCTAAGGGCCAGTTACGGCTACGAGCAGTACTTC. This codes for CASSLRASYGYEQYF.

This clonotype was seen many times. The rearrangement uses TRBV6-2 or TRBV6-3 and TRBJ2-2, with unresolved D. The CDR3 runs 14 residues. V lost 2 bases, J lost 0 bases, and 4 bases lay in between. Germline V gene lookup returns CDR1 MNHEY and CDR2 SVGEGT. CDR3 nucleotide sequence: TGTGCCAGCAGTTACAGGGCGAACACCGGGGAGCTGTTTTTT. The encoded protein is CASSYRANTGELFF.

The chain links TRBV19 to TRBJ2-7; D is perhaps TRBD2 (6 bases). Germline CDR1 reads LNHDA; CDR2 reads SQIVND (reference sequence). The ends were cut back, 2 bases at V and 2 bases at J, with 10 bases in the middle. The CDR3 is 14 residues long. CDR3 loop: CASSIRGRTYEQYF. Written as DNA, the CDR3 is TGTGCCAGTAGTATACGGGGGAGAACCTACGAGCAGTACTTC. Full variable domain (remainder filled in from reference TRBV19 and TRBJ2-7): DGGITQSPKYLFRKEGQNVTLSCEQNLNHDAMYWYRQDPGQGLRLIYYSQIVNDFQKGDIAEGYSVSREKKESFPLTVTSAQKNPTAFYLCASSIRGRTYEQYFGPGTRLTVT.

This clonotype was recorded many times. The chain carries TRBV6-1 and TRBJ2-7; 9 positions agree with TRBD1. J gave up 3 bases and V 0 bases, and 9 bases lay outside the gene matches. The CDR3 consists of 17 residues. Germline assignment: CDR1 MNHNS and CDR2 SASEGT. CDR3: CASSEALFQGQGYEQYF. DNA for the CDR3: TGTGCCAGCAGTGAAGCGCTCTTTCAGGGACAGGGCTACGAGCAGTACTTC.

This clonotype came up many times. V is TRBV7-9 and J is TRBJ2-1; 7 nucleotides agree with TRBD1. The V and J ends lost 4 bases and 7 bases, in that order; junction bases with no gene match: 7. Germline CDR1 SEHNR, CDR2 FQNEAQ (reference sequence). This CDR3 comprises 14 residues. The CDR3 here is CASSSRQGVNEQFF. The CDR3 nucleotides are TGTGCCAGCAGCTCGCGGCAGGGGGTAAATGAGCAGTTCTTC.

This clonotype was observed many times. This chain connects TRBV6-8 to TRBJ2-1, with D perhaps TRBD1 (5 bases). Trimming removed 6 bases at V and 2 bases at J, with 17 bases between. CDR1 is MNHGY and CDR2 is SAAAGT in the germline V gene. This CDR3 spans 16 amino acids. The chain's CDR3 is CASRPTGSRTYNEQFF. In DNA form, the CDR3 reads TGTGCCAGCAGGCCCACAGGAAGCCGAACCTACAATGAGCAGTTCTTC.

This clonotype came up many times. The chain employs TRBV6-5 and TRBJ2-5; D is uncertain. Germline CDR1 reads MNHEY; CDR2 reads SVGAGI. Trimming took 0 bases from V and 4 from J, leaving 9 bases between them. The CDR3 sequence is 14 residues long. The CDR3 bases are TGTGCCAGCAGTTACTCCCCAAACGGAGAGACCCAGTACTTC. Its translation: CASSYSPNGETQYF.

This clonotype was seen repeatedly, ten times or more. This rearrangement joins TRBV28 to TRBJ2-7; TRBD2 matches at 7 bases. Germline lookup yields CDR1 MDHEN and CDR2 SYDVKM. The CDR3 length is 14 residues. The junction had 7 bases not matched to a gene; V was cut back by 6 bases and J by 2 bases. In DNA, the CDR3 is TGTGCCAGCAGCCGCCGGGACTACACCTACGAGCAGTACTTC. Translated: CASSRRDYTYEQYF.

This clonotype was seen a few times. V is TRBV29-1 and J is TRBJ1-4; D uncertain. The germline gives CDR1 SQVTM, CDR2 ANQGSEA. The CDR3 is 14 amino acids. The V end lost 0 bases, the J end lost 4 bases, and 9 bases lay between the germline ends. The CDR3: CSVEESEGNEKLFF. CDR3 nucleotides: TGCAGCGTTGAAGAGTCCGAGGGTAATGAAAAACTGTTTTTT.

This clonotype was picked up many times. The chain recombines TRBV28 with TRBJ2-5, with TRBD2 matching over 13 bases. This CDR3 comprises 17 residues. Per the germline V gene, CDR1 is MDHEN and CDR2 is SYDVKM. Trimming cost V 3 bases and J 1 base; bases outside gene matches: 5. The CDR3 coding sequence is TGTGCCAGCAGTTTCCCTAGACTAGCGGGGGGCCAAGAGACCCAGTACTTC. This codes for CASSFPRLAGGQETQYF. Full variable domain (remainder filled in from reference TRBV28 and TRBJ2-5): DVKVTQSSRYLVKRTGEKVFLECVQDMDHENMFWYRQDPGLGLRLIYFSYDVKMKEKGDIPEGYSVSREKKERFSLILESASTNQTSMYLCASSFPRLAGGQETQYFGPGTRLLVL.

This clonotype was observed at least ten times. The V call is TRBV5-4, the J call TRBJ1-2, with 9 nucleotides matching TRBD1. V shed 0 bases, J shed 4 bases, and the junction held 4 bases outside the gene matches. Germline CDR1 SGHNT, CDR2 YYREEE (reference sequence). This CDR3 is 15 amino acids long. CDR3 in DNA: TGTGCCAGCAGCTTGGAGGGGACAGGGTTCTATGGCTACACCTTC. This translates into CASSLEGTGFYGYTF.

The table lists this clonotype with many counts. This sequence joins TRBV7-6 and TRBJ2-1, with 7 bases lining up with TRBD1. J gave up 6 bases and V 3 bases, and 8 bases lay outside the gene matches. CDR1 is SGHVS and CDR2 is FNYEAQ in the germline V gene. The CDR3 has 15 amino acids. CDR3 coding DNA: TGTGCCAGCAGCTTGGGACAGCGAGGCCTCAATGAGCAGTTCTTC. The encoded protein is CASSLGQRGLNEQFF.

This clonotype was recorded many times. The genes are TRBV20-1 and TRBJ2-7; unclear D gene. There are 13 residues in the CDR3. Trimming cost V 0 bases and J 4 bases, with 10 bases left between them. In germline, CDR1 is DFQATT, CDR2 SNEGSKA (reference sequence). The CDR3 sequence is CSARDRRQYEQYF. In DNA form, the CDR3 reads TGCAGTGCTAGAGATCGCCGCCAATACGAGCAGTACTTC.

CDR3 sequence: CASSGQATEAFF. The CDR3 DNA is TGTGCCAGTTCCGGACAGGCCACTGAAGCTTTCTTT. The chain combines TRBV18 with TRBJ1-1; 7 positions agree with TRBD1. Per the germline V gene, CDR1 is KGHSH and CDR2 is LQKENI. The V gene end was trimmed by 9 bases and the J gene end by 4 bases; junction bases not matched to a gene: 5. The CDR3 is made up of 12 amino acids.

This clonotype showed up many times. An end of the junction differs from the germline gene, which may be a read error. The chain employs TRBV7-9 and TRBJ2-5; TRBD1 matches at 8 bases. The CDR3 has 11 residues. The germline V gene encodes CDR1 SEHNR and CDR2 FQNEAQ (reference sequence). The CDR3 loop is CASSLDQGANF. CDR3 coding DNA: TGTGCCAGCAGCTTAGACCAGGGGGCAAACTTC.

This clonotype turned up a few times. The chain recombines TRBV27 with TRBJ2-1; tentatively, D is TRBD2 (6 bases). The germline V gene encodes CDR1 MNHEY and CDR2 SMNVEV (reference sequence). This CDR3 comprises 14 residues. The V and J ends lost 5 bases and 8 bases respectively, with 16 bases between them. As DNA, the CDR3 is TGTGCCAGCAGTCCCGGGTCCGGGGGATATGAGCAGTTCTTC. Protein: CASSPGSGGYEQFF.

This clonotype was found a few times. The CDR3 protein is CAIFNGSYNEQFF. The DNA of the CDR3 is TGTGCCATTTTCAATGGGTCCTACAATGAGCAGTTCTTC. The chain has TRBV15 and TRBJ2-1, with no clear D. The V and J ends lost 10 bases and 1 base respectively, with 11 bases between them. The CDR3 consists of 13 residues. Looked up from germline, CDR1 is LNHNV and CDR2 is YYDKDF (reference sequence). The full variable domain, with the rest looked up from reference TRBV15 and TRBJ2-1, is DAMVIQNPRYQVTQFGKPVTLSCSQTLNHNVMYWYQQKSSQAPKLLFHYYDKDFNNEADTPDNFQSRRPNTSFCFLDIRSPGLGDTAMYLCAIFNGSYNEQFFGPGTRLTVL.

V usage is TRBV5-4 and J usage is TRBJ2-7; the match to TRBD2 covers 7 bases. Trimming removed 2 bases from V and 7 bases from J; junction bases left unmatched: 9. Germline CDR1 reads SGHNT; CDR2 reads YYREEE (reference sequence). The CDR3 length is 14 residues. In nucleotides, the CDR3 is TGTGCCAGCAGCTTAGGCAAGCGGGACGGTGAGCAGTACTTC. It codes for CASSLGKRDGEQYF.

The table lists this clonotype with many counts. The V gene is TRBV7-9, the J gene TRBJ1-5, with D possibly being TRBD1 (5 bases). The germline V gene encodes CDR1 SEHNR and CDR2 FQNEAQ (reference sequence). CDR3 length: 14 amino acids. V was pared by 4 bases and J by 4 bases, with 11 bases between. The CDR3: CASSSTEGNQPQHF. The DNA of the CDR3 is TGTGCCAGCAGCTCGACAGAGGGGAATCAGCCCCAGCATTTT. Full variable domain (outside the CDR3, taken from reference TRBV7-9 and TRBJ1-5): DTGVSQNPRHKITKRGQNVTFRCDPISEHNRLYWYRQTLGQGPEFLTYFQNEAQLEKSRLLSDRFSAERPKGSFSTLEIQRTEQGDSAMYLCASSSTEGNQPQHFGDGTRLSIL.

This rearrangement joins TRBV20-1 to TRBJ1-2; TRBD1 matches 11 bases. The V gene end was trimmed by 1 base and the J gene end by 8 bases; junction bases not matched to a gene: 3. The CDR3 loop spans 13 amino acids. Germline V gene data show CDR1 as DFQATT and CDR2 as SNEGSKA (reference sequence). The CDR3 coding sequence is TGCAGTGCTAGAGGGACAGGGGGCGACGGCTACACCTTC. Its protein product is CSARGTGGDGYTF.

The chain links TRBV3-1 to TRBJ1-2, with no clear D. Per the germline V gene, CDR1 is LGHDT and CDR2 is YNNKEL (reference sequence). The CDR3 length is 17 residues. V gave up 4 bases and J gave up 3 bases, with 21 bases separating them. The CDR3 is CASSPPPGEQRDYGYTF. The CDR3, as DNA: TGTGCCAGCAGCCCCCCCCCGGGAGAACAAAGGGACTATGGCTACACCTTC. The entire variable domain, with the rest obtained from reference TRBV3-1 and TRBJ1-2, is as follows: DTAVSQTPKYLVTQMGNDKSIKCEQNLGHDTMYWYKQDSKKFLKIMFSYNNKELIINETVPNRFSPKSPDKAHLNLHINSLELGDSAVYFCASSPPPGEQRDYGYTFGSGTRLTVV.

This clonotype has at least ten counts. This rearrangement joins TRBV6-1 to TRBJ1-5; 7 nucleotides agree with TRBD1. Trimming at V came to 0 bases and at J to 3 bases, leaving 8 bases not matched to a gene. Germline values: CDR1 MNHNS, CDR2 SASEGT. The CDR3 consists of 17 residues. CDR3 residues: CASSEAGEGADNQPQHF. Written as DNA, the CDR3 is TGTGCCAGCAGTGAAGCGGGGGAGGGGGCAGACAATCAGCCCCAGCATTTT.

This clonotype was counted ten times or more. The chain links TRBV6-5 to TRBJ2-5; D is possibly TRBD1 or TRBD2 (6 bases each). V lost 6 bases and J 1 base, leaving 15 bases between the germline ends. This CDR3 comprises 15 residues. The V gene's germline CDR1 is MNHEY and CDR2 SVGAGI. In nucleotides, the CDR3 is TGTGCCAGCAGCCTCGAGGAGGGGGGCCAAGAGACCCAGTACTTC. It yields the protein CASSLEEGGQETQYF.

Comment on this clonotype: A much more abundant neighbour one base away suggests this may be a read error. The CDR3 bases are TGTGCCAGCAGCCAAGATATTTCGCCACGGGCCTACGAGCAGTACTTC. Protein sequence: CASSQDISPRAYEQYF. The J gene is TRBJ2-7, the V gene TRBV4-1, with D unclear. The germline gives CDR1 MGHRA, CDR2 YSYEKL. The CDR3 loop spans 16 amino acids.

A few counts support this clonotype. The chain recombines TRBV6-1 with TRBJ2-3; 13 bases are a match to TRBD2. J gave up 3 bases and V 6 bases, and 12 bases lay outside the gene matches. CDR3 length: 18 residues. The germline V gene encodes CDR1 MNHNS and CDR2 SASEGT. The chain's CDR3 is CASSATSGRAVNTDTQYF. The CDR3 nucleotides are TGTGCCAGCAGCGCCACTAGCGGGAGGGCCGTGAATACAGATACGCAGTATTTT.

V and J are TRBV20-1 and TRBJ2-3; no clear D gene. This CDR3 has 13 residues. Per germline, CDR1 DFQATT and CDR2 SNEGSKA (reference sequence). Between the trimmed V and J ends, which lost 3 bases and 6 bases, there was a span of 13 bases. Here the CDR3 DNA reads TGCAGTGCTAGGGGCCCCATGTTTGATACGCAGTATTTT. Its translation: CSARGPMFDTQYF.